This T cell receptor beta chain stems from a study of control samples from healthy donors and cancer patients. Method: immunoSEQ multiplex PCR; TCRdb's copy keeps in-frame clones and lacks some. The sample comprises roughly 89,000 clones, 91% of which are singletons, and 17% rests with the top ten. The sample taken for sequencing was blood. This receptor was identified in a middle-aged man in good health.

CDR3: CASSLAREGGNTIYF. CDR3 nucleotides: TGCGCCAGCAGCTTGGCCCGAGAGGGAGGAAACACCATATATTTT. V and J are TRBV5-1 and TRBJ1-3; D unresolved. V was trimmed by 0 bases and J by 4 bases, leaving 11 bases between them. This CDR3 region has 15 residues. The V gene's germline CDR1 is SGHRS and CDR2 YFSETQ.